This T cell receptor (beta chain) was sequenced during a study of blood T cell repertoires in COVID-19. Overall study: Nucleic acid was either cDNA or gDNA, and it came from T cells, B-cell-depleted T cells, or PBMCs.

Generated by immunoSEQ multiplex PCR, the TCRdb table keeps only in-frame clones and is missing some. The sample lists 110,000 to 150,000 clones; 80% were seen once. Germline-derived CDR1 and CDR2 are SNHLY and FYNNEI. The V end was cut by 6 bases, the J end by 3 bases, with 6 bases between. CDR3 length: 13 residues. The gene calls are TRBV2 and TRBJ2-6, with a tentative D call TRBD1 (5 bases). The origin of this receptor is a woman aged 45-60 years with acute or convalescent COVID-19. Sequenced material: peripheral blood. Here the CDR3 reads CASRTDGANVLTF. The DNA of the CDR3 is TGTGCCAGCAGGACAGATGGGGCCAACGTCCTGACTTTC.